This T cell receptor (beta chain) was captured in a study of cytomegalovirus exposure and HLA in healthy donors. Study-wide results and limits: In a later analysis, a missense DCLRE1C variant was linked to TCR beta V- and J-gene trimming.

The PCR used 60 Vbeta and 13 Jbeta primers. The table came from immunoSEQ multiplex PCR; TCRdb's copy has only in-frame clones and leaves some out. The sample yields some 120,000 clones, more than 80% seen once. Germline CDR1 SGHVS, CDR2 FQNEAQ. The CDR3 is made up of 17 amino acids. With 3 bases removed from V and 2 bases from J, the gap between germline ends came to 18 bases. A word on this clone: Its cognate antigen is unknown.

The chain employs TRBV7-8 and TRBJ2-3; TRBD2 is a possible D gene (5 bases). The sample was PBMCs. The clonotype was recovered from a man aged 25 to 40 in good health and CMV-seronegative. The CDR3 DNA follows: TGTGCCAGCAGCTTTTTGAGGGCCCAACTTTCCACAGATACGCAGTATTTT. It encodes CASSFLRAQLSTDTQYF.